This T cell receptor beta chain was sequenced for a study of OX40 agonist ivuxolimab in advanced cancers. V shed 2 bases and J shed 4 bases, with 12 bases lying between them. CDR1 is SEHNR and CDR2 is FQNEAQ in the germline V gene (reference sequence). This CDR3 has 16 residues. Profiling relied on immunoSEQ multiplex PCR, and the TCRdb table lists in-frame clones only, not all of them. The top ten clones hold 0.75% to 0.9% of a sample with about 82,000 clones, about 91% of them seen once. This specimen consisted of CD4+ or CD8+ T cells sorted from blood, obtained in a trial of the OX40 agonist ivuxolimab. This receptor was taken from an adult with an advanced solid tumor such as melanoma, head and neck, liver or kidney cancer. This chain joins TRBV7-9 and TRBJ2-6, with D uncertain. As DNA, the CDR3 is TGTGCCAGCAGCTTATTCCTGAAGACGGGGGCCAACGTCCTGACTTTC. Its translation: CASSLFLKTGANVLTF.